The sequence of this TCR beta chain was determined in a study of T cells in Graves' hyperthyroidism and ophthalmopathy. RNA transcripts provided the source from which TCR beta CDR3 regions were amplified. First-round RT-PCR with HTBI primers amplified the TCR CDR3 region. TCRdb re-analysed the multiplex PCR reads in MiXCR, keeping a single row per CDR3 protein. The sample yields approximately 520,000 distinct CDR3 sequences, around a quarter seen once. This CDR3 has 16 amino acids. Germline loops: CDR1 SNHLY, CDR2 FYNNEI. Details on this clonotype: At one of its ends the junction is not consistent with the germline gene, which may arise from a read error.

The source is a woman aged 25 to 45 with Graves' ophthalmopathy. Sequenced input: blood. This chain connects TRBV2 to TRBJ2-1, with D possibly being TRBD1 or TRBD2 (7 bases each). The CDR3 nucleotides are TGTGCCAGCGAAGGAAGGGGGCGGGGGTTTGGCCATGAGAAGTTCTTC. Residues: CASEGRGRGFGHEKFF.